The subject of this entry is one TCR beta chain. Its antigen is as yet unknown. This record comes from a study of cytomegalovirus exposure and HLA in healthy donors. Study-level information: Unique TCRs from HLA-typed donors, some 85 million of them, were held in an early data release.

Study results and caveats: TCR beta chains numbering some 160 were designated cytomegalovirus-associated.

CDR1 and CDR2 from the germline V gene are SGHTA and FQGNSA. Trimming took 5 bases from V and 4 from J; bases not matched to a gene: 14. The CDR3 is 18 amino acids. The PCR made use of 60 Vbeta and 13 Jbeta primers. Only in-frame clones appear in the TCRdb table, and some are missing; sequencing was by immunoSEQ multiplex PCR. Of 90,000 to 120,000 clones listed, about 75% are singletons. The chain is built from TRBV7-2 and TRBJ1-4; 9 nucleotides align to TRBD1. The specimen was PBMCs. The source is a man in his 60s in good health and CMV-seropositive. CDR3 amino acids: CASSPSDRGSLLNEKLFF. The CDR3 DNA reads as TGTGCCAGCAGCCCCTCGGACAGGGGATCCCTCCTTAATGAAAAACTGTTTTTT.